The present entry profiles one T cell receptor (beta chain) with its context. Its specificity is not known. The CDR3 sequence is 16 residues long. These data belong to a study of beta chain features in type 1 diabetes. Overall study results and limits: For patients and controls alike, PCR might favor shorter templates to the same degree. Among all four CD4+ subsets, Type 1 diabetes patients had TCRB CDR3s that were moderately but significantly shorter.

Since all of the isolated RNA was reverse transcribed, expressed TCRB transcripts were what got sequenced. An average about 3.6 million reads came from naive, central memory and regulatory T cell samples. Libraries were prepared by immunoSEQ multiplex PCR; TCRdb keeps only in-frame clonotypes and omits some of them. The data show 350,000 to 400,000 clones, about 16% seen once. The receptor's source is a woman between 18 and 29 years old in good health. V and J are TRBV21-1 and TRBJ2-2; the table assigns TRBD1, which was not confirmed against the DNA. TRBV21-1 is designated a pseudogene. Sequencing used naive CD4+ T cells from blood. The CDR3 bases are TGTGCCAGCAGCAAACAGGGTCATGAGAACACCGGGGAGCTGTTTTTT. The encoded protein is CASSKQGHENTGELFF.